This TCR beta chain was recorded in a study of spatial heterogeneity in lung cancer. Overall study context: Combinations of a unique TCR and a UMI were tallied in raw reads, and on average each appeared more than ten times.

Study-wide results and caveats: TCRs found ubiquitously expanded in tumor appeared in blood more at resection than at follow-up.

CDR3 length: 14 amino acids. Per germline, CDR1 LNHDA and CDR2 SQIVND (reference sequence). To note about this clonotype: The antigen is unknown. A read error is possible here, since a much larger clone lies one base away.

The time point: sample taken at primary tumor resection. Unsorted whole RNA of tumor, nontumor lung or frozen PBMC was sequenced. The cohort: about 79 early-stage, untreated non-small cell lung cancer patients. A single record per CDR3 protein comes from TCRdb applying MiXCR to the 5' RACE reads. Of 22,000 or so distinct CDR3 sequences listed, about 4.3% were seen once; the top ten hold less than 35%. This sample comprised PBMCs, obtained at surgery. The J gene is TRBJ1-4, the V gene TRBV19; 8 positions agree with TRBD1. The origin of this receptor is a male donor with early-stage non-small cell lung cancer. The CDR3, as DNA: TGTGTCAGCCAGAACACAGGGGGAAGTGAAAAACTGTTTTTT. Protein: CVSQNTGGSEKLFF.